Listed here are 14 T cell receptor beta chains from one sample, sequenced in a study of CD4+ T cells in melanoma. Measured with immunoSEQ multiplex PCR; TCRdb has only the in-frame clones, and not every one. The profile covers 40,000 to 50,000 clones, with roughly nine tenths appearing a single time and over 9.5% taken by the ten largest. The sequenced sample consisted of peripheral blood. The receptors shown here come from a human donor with melanoma.

The rearrangement joins TRBV18 to TRBJ1-1; D is undetermined. CDR3 size: 14 residues. The V gene lost 5 bases and the J gene lost 9 bases, with 19 bases spanning the gap. Germline values: CDR1 KGHSH, CDR2 LQKENI. For the CDR3, the DNA is TGTGCCAGCTCAGGGGAAGGGCCCCGTCGGAAAGCTTTCTTT. Translated: CASSGEGPRRKAFF.

The chain employs TRBV28 and TRBJ2-7, with D perhaps matching TRBD1 (6 bases). Germline CDR1 is MDHEN and CDR2 is SYDVKM. This CDR3 is 12 amino acids long. The V end lost 5 bases, the J end lost 3 bases, and 8 bases lay between the germline ends. In DNA form, the CDR3 reads TGTGCCAGCAGTCTACAGGGCTACGAGCAGTACTTC. This codes for CASSLQGYEQYF. The full variable domain, in which reference TRBV28 and TRBJ2-7 provide the parts outside the CDR3, is DVKVTQSSRYLVKRTGEKVFLECVQDMDHENMFWYRQDPGLGLRLIYFSYDVKMKEKGDIPEGYSVSREKKERFSLILESASTNQTSMYLCASSLQGYEQYFGPGTRLTVT.

The V call is TRBV27, the J call TRBJ2-7, with TRBD1 as a possible D gene (5 bases). Deletions cut 5 bases from V and 3 bases from J, with 14 bases between. CDR3 length: 14 residues. Germline V CDR1 and CDR2: MNHEY, SMNVEV (reference sequence). The chain's CDR3 is CASSPTQVLYEQYF. In DNA, the CDR3 is TGTGCCAGCAGTCCCACACAGGTGCTCTACGAGCAGTACTTC.

The chain couples TRBV30 to TRBJ2-2, with D unclear. Trimming cost V 1 base and J 7 bases, with 16 bases left between them. From germline, CDR1 is GTSNPN and CDR2 SVGIG (reference sequence). This CDR3 contains 15 residues. The CDR3 nucleotides are TGTGCCTGGAGTGATCTAGGAAGGTTCGTCGGGGAGCTGTTTTTT. It encodes CAWSDLGRFVGELFF.

J is TRBJ2-1 and V is TRBV18; possible D gene TRBD1, 5 bases. Deletions cut 3 bases from V and 4 bases from J, with 16 bases between. Germline assignment: CDR1 KGHSH and CDR2 LQKENI. The length of the CDR3 is 16 residues. CDR3 DNA: TGTGCCAGCTCACCCGGACCATCTGGGGCTTACAATGAGCAGTTCTTC. The encoded protein is CASSPGPSGAYNEQFF.

The chain has TRBV11-2 and TRBJ1-1; TRBD1 might be the D (5 bases). The ends were cut back, 0 bases at V and 0 bases at J, with 8 bases in the middle. This CDR3 has 15 residues. Germline V CDR1 and CDR2: SGHAT, FQNNGV. CDR3: CASSLEGVMNTEAFF. DNA of the CDR3: TGTGCCAGCAGCTTAGAGGGGGTTATGAACACTGAAGCTTTCTTT.

The V and J genes are TRBV30 and TRBJ2-7; 7 nucleotides line up with TRBD1. Germline CDR1 is GTSNPN and CDR2 is SVGIG (reference sequence). The CDR3 is 13 residues long. V gave up 5 bases and J gave up 0 bases; unmatched junction bases: 4. The CDR3 nucleotides read TGTGCCTGGGTCGGGACAGCCTCCTACGAGCAGTACTTC. This gives the protein CAWVGTASYEQYF.

The CDR3 is CASSLEEVKPQFF. The CDR3 coding sequence is TGTGCCAGCAGCTTAGAGGAAGTCAAGCCCCAGTTCTTC. The J gene is TRBJ2-1, the V gene TRBV7-9; unclear D gene. V lost 1 base, J lost 13 bases, and 14 bases lay in between. The CDR3 runs 13 residues. Looked up from germline, CDR1 is SEHNR and CDR2 is FQNEAQ (reference sequence).

The rearrangement links TRBV27 to TRBJ2-3; no reliable D call. Germline CDR1 MNHEY, CDR2 SMNVEV (reference sequence). V was shortened by 7 bases and J by 0 bases, with 20 bases between the two germline ends. The CDR3 contains 17 residues. This CDR3 is CASTRFYGQLSTDTQYF. CDR3 bases: TGTGCCAGCACCCGGTTCTACGGGCAACTTAGCACAGATACGCAGTATTTT.

The rearrangement links TRBV11-2 to TRBJ1-1; D not certain. The CDR3 consists of 14 residues. Trimming pared 0 bases from V and 5 bases from J, leaving 10 bases between. Germline V lookup: CDR1 SGHAT, CDR2 FQNNGV. CDR3 in amino acids: CASSLEGAGTEAFF. For the CDR3, the DNA is TGTGCCAGCAGCTTAGAGGGAGCGGGTACTGAAGCTTTCTTT.

The J gene is TRBJ2-2, the V gene TRBV5-1; D is perhaps TRBD2 (5 bases). Germline V gives CDR1 SGHRS, CDR2 YFSETQ. The CDR3 totals 12 residues. Trimming pared 7 bases from V and 5 bases from J, leaving 9 bases between. In DNA form, the CDR3 reads TGCGCCAGCGACGAGGGAACCGGGGAGCTGTTTTTT. This sequence encodes CASDEGTGELFF.

This rearrangement joins TRBV4-1 to TRBJ2-3; TRBD2 matches 10 bases. V was pared by 1 base and J by 4 bases, with 5 bases of the junction left unmatched. Germline V gene sequence: CDR1 MGHRA, CDR2 YSYEKL. This CDR3 region has 16 residues. The chain's CDR3 is CASSQGFTSGADTQYF. The CDR3 DNA follows: TGCGCCAGCAGCCAAGGTTTCACTAGCGGGGCAGATACGCAGTATTTT.

The V gene is TRBV6-1, the J gene TRBJ2-7; D not resolved. V was trimmed by 7 bases and J by 0 bases, leaving 13 bases between them. The CDR3 has 14 amino acids. Germline V lookup: CDR1 MNHNS, CDR2 SASEGT. The CDR3 region has the DNA TGTGCCAGCAACCAACTATGGGACTCCTACGAGCAGTACTTC. Translation: CASNQLWDSYEQYF.

The rearrangement joins TRBV15 to TRBJ2-7; 8 bases agree with TRBD1. CDR1 LNHNV and CDR2 YYDKDF come from the germline V gene (reference sequence). The trim removed 8 bases at V and 2 bases at J, leaving 5 bases unmatched. The CDR3 has 13 amino acids. The CDR3 loop reads CATATGATYEQYF. The CDR3 DNA is TGTGCCACCGCGACAGGGGCTACCTACGAGCAGTACTTC.